The rows below give T cell receptor beta chains drawn from one sample of a study of blood T cell repertoires in COVID-19. Method: immunoSEQ multiplex PCR; TCRdb's copy keeps in-frame clones and lacks some. The data hold about 280,000 clones, with roughly 85% observed a single time. Specimen: peripheral blood. These receptors all stem from a man between 45 and 60 years old with active or convalescent COVID-19. The CDR3 runs from the conserved cysteine through the conserved F or W. The D gene is left open where the match is weak. For some rows the clone size is stated as once, few or many, or as a class when expanded; others skip it.

j_call v_call clone_size cdr3_length d_call cdr3_aa cdr3_nt
TRBJ2-1 TRBV19 few 15 TRBD1 CASSRTGGSYNEQFF TGTGCCAGTAGTCGGACAGGGGGCTCCTACAATGAGCAGTTCTTC
TRBJ1-5 TRBV27 once 14 . CASRPLGSGRPQHF TGTGCCAGCCGCCCCTTGGGCAGTGGAAGGCCCCAGCATTTT
TRBJ1-2 TRBV5-1 . 15 . CASSWVPGGVDGYTF TGCGCCAGCAGCTGGGTTCCCGGAGGGGTAGATGGCTACACCTTC
TRBJ2-2 TRBV5-5 . 14 TRBD2 CASKSGGATGELFF TGTGCCAGCAAATCCGGGGGGGCCACCGGGGAGCTGTTTTTT
TRBJ2-3 TRBV7-9 few 16 . CASSGPGGDDTDTQYF TGTGCCAGCAGCGGCCCTGGAGGTGATGACACAGATACGCAGTATTTT
TRBJ2-3 TRBV2 few 12 . CASSAYQDTQYF TGTGCCAGCAGTGCCTATCAAGATACGCAGTATTTT
TRBJ2-1 TRBV20-1 . 10 . CSASQREQFF TGCAGTGCTAGTCAGCGGGAGCAGTTCTTC
TRBJ1-5 TRBV28 . 14 . CASRLIQGRQPQHF TGTGCCAGCAGACTAATACAGGGCCGTCAGCCCCAGCATTTT
TRBJ1-1 TRBV7-9 . 17 . CASSSTDLGGPWTEAFF TGTGCCAGCAGCTCCACCGATCTCGGGGGGCCGTGGACTGAAGCTTTCTTT
TRBJ1-4 TRBV14 . 15 TRBD1 CASSQWRGQNEKLFF TGTGCCAGCAGCCAATGGCGGGGACAGAACGAAAAACTGTTTTTT
TRBJ1-5 TRBV12-3/TRBV12-4 . 13 . CASSFSFNQPQHF TGTGCCAGCAGCTTCTCTTTTAATCAGCCCCAGCATTTT
TRBJ1-5 TRBV27 . 18 . CASSPGPAATLSNQPQHF TGTGCCAGCAGCCCCGGCCCAGCGGCTACTCTCAGCAATCAGCCCCAGCATTTT
TRBJ1-5 TRBV6-5 . 13 TRBD1 CASTTGGFQPQHF TGTGCCAGTACTACAGGGGGCTTTCAGCCCCAGCATTTT
TRBJ1-5 TRBV6-5 once 15 . CASSQTVNSNQPQHF TGTGCCAGCAGTCAGACAGTTAATAGCAATCAGCCCCAGCATTTT
TRBJ1-3 TRBV6-5 . 14 TRBD1 CASRSGTGESTIYF TGTGCCAGCAGGTCCGGGACAGGGGAGAGCACCATATATTTT
TRBJ2-3 TRBV15 . 15 . CATSRDPSRKDTQYF TGTGCCACCAGCAGAGACCCCTCGAGAAAAGATACGCAGTATTTT
TRBJ1-2 TRBV11-2 . 12 . CASSLDFVGYTF TGTGCCAGCAGCTTAGATTTCGTAGGCTACACCTTC
TRBJ2-1 TRBV12-5 . 16 TRBD2 CASGLVLTSGSDEQFF TGTGCTAGTGGTTTGGTTCTAACTAGCGGGTCTGATGAGCAGTTCTTC
TRBJ2-7 TRBV5-6 . 14 . CASSLVLGGREQYF TGTGCCAGCAGCTTGGTGTTAGGGGGTCGGGAGCAGTACTTC
TRBJ2-2 TRBV3-1/TRBV3-2 . 14 . CASSQAGATGELFF TGTGCCAGCAGCCAGGCAGGGGCGACCGGGGAGCTGTTTTTT
TRBJ2-3 TRBV3-1/TRBV3-2 . 15 TRBD2 CASSLSGRTPDTQYF TGTGCCAGCAGCCTTAGCGGGAGGACACCAGATACGCAGTATTTT
TRBJ2-7 TRBV21-1 . 12 . CASTGNSYEQYF TGTGCCAGCACAGGGAACTCCTACGAGCAGTACTTC
TRBJ1-2 TRBV5-4 . 17 TRBD1 CASSFRWGTGGAWGYTF TGTGCCAGCAGCTTCCGGTGGGGGACAGGGGGCGCTTGGGGCTACACCTTC
TRBJ2-7 TRBV23-1 . 16 TRBD1 CASSQPGTGGWDEQYF TGCGCCAGCAGTCAACCCGGGACAGGGGGCTGGGACGAGCAGTACTTC
TRBJ2-2 TRBV15 . 19 TRBD2 CATSRRTARTSANTGELFF TGTGCCACCAGCAGACGCACTGCCCGGACTAGCGCCAACACCGGGGAGCTGTTTTTT
TRBJ1-2 TRBV28 . 14 . CASRSPGGRYGYTF TGTGCCAGCAGGTCGCCCGGCGGGCGCTATGGCTACACCTTC
TRBJ2-7 TRBV13 . 14 TRBD1 CASSHTGGKDEQYF TGTGCCAGCAGCCATACAGGGGGGAAAGACGAGCAGTACTTC
TRBJ2-2 TRBV7-3 . 15 . CASSLRGGSTGELFF TGTGCCAGCAGCTTAAGGGGCGGTAGCACCGGGGAGCTGTTTTTT
TRBJ2-5 TRBV27 . 12 . CASSEGGQTQYF TGTGCCAGCAGTGAAGGCGGCCAGACCCAGTACTTC
TRBJ1-2 TRBV5-1 once 11 . CASSLDGGYTF TGCGCCAGCAGCTTGGACGGTGGCTACACCTTC
TRBJ2-7 TRBV12-3/TRBV12-4 . 12 . CASSLGAYEQYF TGTGCCAGCAGTTTAGGTGCGTACGAGCAGTACTTC
TRBJ2-1 TRBV4-1 few 13 . CASSQEDWNEQFF TGCGCCAGCAGCCAGGAGGACTGGAATGAGCAGTTCTTC
TRBJ1-5 TRBV2 . 13 . CASSERNRGPQHF TGTGCCAGCAGTGAACGAAATCGGGGGCCCCAGCATTTT
TRBJ1-2 TRBV4-1 . 12 . CASSHGNYGYTF TGCGCCAGCAGCCATGGCAACTATGGCTACACCTTC
TRBJ2-3 TRBV13 . 15 TRBD2 CASSLAAGVRDTQYF TGTGCCAGCAGCTTAGCGGCGGGAGTCAGAGATACACAGTATTTT
TRBJ1-1 TRBV20-1 once 11 TRBD1 CSALRGLGAFF TGCAGTGCCCTGAGGGGGCTAGGAGCTTTCTTT
TRBJ1-3 TRBV9 . 15 . CASSVGGIAGNTIYF TGTGCCAGCAGCGTAGGAGGGATTGCTGGAAACACCATATATTTT
TRBJ1-3 TRBV5-1 few 16 . CASSLGGQNSGNTIYF TGCGCCAGCAGCTTGGGCGGACAGAACTCTGGAAACACCATATATTTT
TRBJ1-2 TRBV14 . 14 . CASSQTGTVYGYTF TGTGCCAGCAGCCAAACAGGCACCGTCTATGGCTACACCTTC
TRBJ2-1 TRBV5-1 . 16 . CASSLEATGSYNEQFF TGCGCCAGCAGCTTGGAAGCGACAGGCTCCTACAATGAGCAGTTCTTC
TRBJ2-3 TRBV2 . 11 TRBD2 CASRSGRSGYF TGTGCCAGTCGGAGCGGGAGGAGTGGATATTTT
TRBJ1-1 TRBV27 . 12 TRBD1 CASSRQGVEAFF TGTGCCAGCAGTAGACAGGGGGTTGAAGCTTTCTTT
TRBJ1-2 TRBV5-1 . 14 TRBD1 CASSPTGGSYGYTF TGCGCCAGCAGCCCCACAGGGGGCTCATATGGCTACACCTTC
TRBJ2-5 TRBV2 . 14 . CASSQEVSQETQYF TGTGCCAGCAGCCAGGAGGTTAGCCAAGAGACCCAGTACTTC
TRBJ1-3 TRBV7-9 few 19 . CASSLQTAMRVVSGNTIYF TGTGCCAGCAGCTTACAGACGGCGATGAGGGTGGTCTCTGGAAACACCATATATTTT
TRBJ2-5 TRBV6-2/TRBV6-3 . 18 TRBD2 CASSLLAGPTLIQETQYF TGTGCCAGCAGTTTGCTAGCGGGCCCCACCCTAATCCAAGAGACCCAGTACTTC
TRBJ2-1 TRBV18 . 17 TRBD1 CASSPRPTGSSYNEQFF TGTGCCAGCTCACCAAGACCGACAGGGAGCTCCTACAATGAGCAGTTCTTC
TRBJ2-1 TRBV19 . 13 . CASSISRLNEQFF TGTGCCAGTAGTATCTCCAGGTTAAATGAGCAGTTCTTC
TRBJ2-2 TRBV7-3 few 14 . CASSLLSNTGELFF TGTGCCAGCAGCTTGCTCAGTAACACCGGGGAGCTGTTTTTT
TRBJ2-1 TRBV3-1/TRBV3-2 . 14 TRBD2 CASSARTSNNEQFF TGTGCCAGCAGCGCCCGGACTAGCAACAATGAGCAGTTCTTC
TRBJ2-3 TRBV6-5 . 14 . CASRWTSLADTQYF TGTGCCAGCAGGTGGACAAGTTTAGCAGATACGCAGTATTTT
TRBJ1-1 TRBV9 once 18 . CASSVAGFSELVGTEAFF TGTGCCAGCAGCGTCGCCGGGTTCAGCGAGTTGGTTGGGACTGAAGCTTTCTTT
TRBJ1-1 TRBV5-8 once 14 TRBD1 CASSWTGGRTEAFF TGTGCCAGCAGCTGGACAGGGGGGCGCACTGAAGCTTTCTTT
TRBJ2-7 TRBV3-1/TRBV3-2 once 16 TRBD2 CASSHRGGSSSYEQYF TGTGCCAGCAGCCACCGCGGGGGGTCGAGCTCCTACGAGCAGTACTTC
TRBJ2-5 TRBV15 . 15 . CATSRDSVQGETQYF TGTGCCACCAGCAGAGATTCAGTGCAGGGGGAGACCCAGTACTTC
TRBJ2-1 TRBV4-1 . 15 TRBD2 CASSPDLAGFNEQFF TGCGCCAGCAGCCCGGATCTAGCGGGATTCAATGAGCAGTTCTTC
TRBJ1-1 TRBV6-2/TRBV6-3 . 15 TRBD1 CASSRGQGGSTEAFF TGTGCCAGCAGCCGCGGACAGGGCGGAAGCACTGAAGCTTTCTTT
TRBJ1-5 TRBV10-3 . 14 . CAISAGTSNQPQHF TGTGCCATCAGCGCCGGGACAAGCAATCAGCCCCAGCATTTT
TRBJ1-6 TRBV7-2 . 16 . CASSTGTAGAASPLHF TGTGCCAGCAGCACTGGGACCGCAGGGGCGGCTTCACCCCTCCACTTT